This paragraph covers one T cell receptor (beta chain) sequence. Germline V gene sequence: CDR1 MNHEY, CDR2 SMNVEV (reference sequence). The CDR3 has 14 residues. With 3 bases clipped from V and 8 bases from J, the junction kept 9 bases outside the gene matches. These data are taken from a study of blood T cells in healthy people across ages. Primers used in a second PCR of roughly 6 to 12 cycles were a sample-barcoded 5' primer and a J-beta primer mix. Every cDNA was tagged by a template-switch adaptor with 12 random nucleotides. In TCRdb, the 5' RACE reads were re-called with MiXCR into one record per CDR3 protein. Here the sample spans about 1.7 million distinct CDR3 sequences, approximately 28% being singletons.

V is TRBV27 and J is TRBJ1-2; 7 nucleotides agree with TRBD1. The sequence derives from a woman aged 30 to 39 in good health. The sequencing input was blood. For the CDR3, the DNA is TGTGCCAGCAGTTTTGTAGGAACAGGGGAAGGCTACACCTTC. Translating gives CASSFVGTGEGYTF.